This T cell receptor (beta chain) was obtained from a study of PD-1 blockade in classical Hodgkin lymphoma. This table comes from immunoSEQ multiplex PCR, and its TCRdb copy is limited to in-frame clones, with some not included. The sample records approximately 20,000 clones, approximately 80% being singletons. Indicated time point: cycle 4 day 1 (C4D1), after six to seven weeks of nivolumab. All the patients suffered relapse after autologous stem cell transplantation, and brentuximab vedotin exposure differed. Germline lookup yields CDR1 LNHDA and CDR2 SQIVND (reference sequence). The CDR3 is made up of 15 amino acids. After removal of 4 bases from V and 3 bases from J, the junction contained 6 bases not matched to a gene.

This sequence joins TRBV19 and TRBJ2-7; 10 bases agree with TRBD1. This material consisted of peripheral blood mononuclear cells (PBMCs), taken before the fourth cycle of nivolumab. This receptor was obtained from a human donor with classical Hodgkin lymphoma. The CDR3 sequence: CASSRRTGGFYEQYF. The CDR3 DNA follows: TGTGCCAGTAGTAGACGGACAGGGGGTTTCTACGAGCAGTACTTC.